Included here is one T cell receptor beta chain sequence, with context. Its cognate antigen is unknown. A clone one base away is much larger, so this may be a read error. This specimen comes from a study of molecular identifiers for immune sequencing clone quantification. Findings and caveats of the study: Jurkat TCR RNA that was spiked in from one cell was reportedly detectable among around 1 million naive cells. It was shown that clones above 20 RNA copies held over 97% of effector molecules, but under 1% in naive cells. Highly expanded clone sizes could be underestimated by identical TCR molecules that share a barcode.

The length of the CDR3 is 12 residues. Germline CDR1 reads SGHDN; CDR2 reads FVKESK. Previously described methods with listed TCR primers produced the bulk TCR libraries. A single record per CDR3 protein comes from TCRdb applying MiXCR to the PCR reads. The sample yields about 320,000 distinct CDR3 sequences, around a fifth seen once. The gene calls are TRBV14 and TRBJ1-1; D might be TRBD1 (5 bases). The TCR sequence derives from a human donor in good health. Some libraries in this study had Jurkat cell RNA spiked in. The specimen sequenced was naive CD8+ T cells from blood, with Jurkat cell RNA spiked in. Subset meaning: FACS-sorted CD8+CD4-CCR7+CD45RA+ naive T cells. CDR3 residues: CASGQAGGEAFF. CDR3 sequence (DNA): TGTGCCAGCGGCCAGGCGGGGGGTGAAGCTTTCTTT.